This is a list of T cell receptor beta chains from one sample in a study of control samples from healthy donors and cancer patients. This table comes from immunoSEQ multiplex PCR, and its TCRdb copy is limited to in-frame clones, with some not included. The table shows roughly 120,000 clones, with approximately 92% occurring only once. The source material was PBMCs. These receptor sequences come from a woman between 50 and 59 years old with colorectal cancer. Each CDR3 is given with its conserved first and last residue. A D gene is named only where the DNA matches it firmly. A clone size is listed for some rows: how often the clone was seen (once, few, many), or a class if it is expanded.

j_gene | d_gene | abundance | v_gene | CDR3aa | CDR3nt
TRBJ1-1 | NA | NA | TRBV4-1 | CASSQGTGTEAFF | TGCGCCAGCAGCCAAGGGACGGGGACGGAAGCTTTCTTT
TRBJ2-4 | NA | NA | TRBV3-1/TRBV3-2 | CASSRGGGAQYF | TGTGCCAGCAGCAGAGGCGGTGGTGCTCAGTACTTC
TRBJ1-2 | NA | NA | TRBV28 | CASSWAHGYTF | TGTGCCAGCAGTTGGGCTCATGGCTACACCTTC
TRBJ2-7 | NA | NA | TRBV6-1 | CASSELVGQGQYF | TGTGCCAGCAGTGAATTAGTAGGTCAGGGGCAGTACTTC
TRBJ2-2 | NA | NA | TRBV7-8 | CASSLRGRENTGELFF | TGTGCCAGCAGCTTAAGAGGCAGGGAGAACACCGGGGAGCTGTTTTTT
TRBJ1-2 | TRBD1 | NA | TRBV10-3 | CAISESTGNTGAANYGYTF | TGTGCCATCAGTGAGTCGACGGGAAACACAGGGGCCGCTAACTATGGCTACACCTTC
TRBJ1-5 | NA | NA | TRBV19 | CASSPDRALSNQPQHF | TGTGCCAGTAGCCCCGACCGGGCCTTAAGTAATCAGCCCCAGCATTTT
TRBJ2-5 | NA | NA | TRBV28 | CASSLSERAGTQYF | TGTGCCAGCAGTTTATCGGAGCGCGCGGGGACCCAGTACTTC
TRBJ2-1 | TRBD1 | NA | TRBV9 | CASSVWDSITYNEQFF | TGTGCCAGCAGCGTATGGGACAGCATTACCTACAATGAGCAGTTCTTC
TRBJ1-5 | NA | NA | TRBV19 | CASSYRANQPQHF | TGTGCCAGTAGTTACAGGGCTAATCAGCCCCAGCATTTT
TRBJ1-4 | NA | NA | TRBV5-1 | CASSSGTSPGGGEKLFF | TGCGCCAGCAGCTCAGGGACCTCACCCGGCGGTGGTGAAAAACTGTTTTTT
TRBJ2-3 | TRBD2 | once | TRBV2 | CASSEASGGSTDTQYF | TGTGCCAGCAGTGAAGCTAGCGGGGGGTCCACAGATACGCAGTATTTT
TRBJ2-4 | NA | NA | TRBV18 | CASSPPEGSAKNIQYF | TGTGCCAGCTCACCACCAGAGGGCTCAGCCAAAAACATTCAGTACTTC
TRBJ1-2 | TRBD1 | NA | TRBV5-4 | CASSDTTGGNKNGYTF | TGTGCCAGCAGCGACACGACAGGGGGCAACAAGAATGGCTACACCTTC
TRBJ1-2 | NA | few | TRBV5-1 | CASSTQGYYGYTF | TGCGCCAGCAGCACCCAGGGCTACTATGGCTACACCTTC
TRBJ2-7 | TRBD1 | NA | TRBV9 | CASSVEGQGSDEQYF | TGTGCCAGCAGCGTAGAAGGACAGGGTAGCGACGAGCAGTACTTC
TRBJ1-1 | NA | NA | TRBV4-2 | CASSQDEGTEAFF | TGTGCCAGCAGCCAAGACGAGGGAACTGAAGCTTTCTTT
TRBJ1-5 | NA | NA | TRBV19 | CASSIGEDQPQHF | TGTGCCAGTAGTATAGGGGAGGATCAGCCCCAGCATTTT
TRBJ2-1 | NA | NA | TRBV19 | CASSSGRGGHPNEQFF | TGTGCCAGTAGCAGCGGAAGGGGGGGCCATCCTAATGAGCAGTTCTTC
TRBJ1-4 | NA | NA | TRBV30 | CAWSPTGWATNEKLFF | TGTGCCTGGAGTCCGACAGGCTGGGCGACTAATGAAAAACTGTTTTTT
TRBJ2-1 | TRBD2 | NA | TRBV7-3 | CASSLSGGLYNEQFF | TGTGCCAGCAGCTTGAGCGGGGGTCTTTACAATGAGCAGTTCTTC
TRBJ1-2 | NA | NA | TRBV30 | CALSSEVSHGYTF | TGTGCCCTCTCTTCCGAGGTGTCCCACGGCTACACCTTC
TRBJ2-1 | TRBD2 | NA | TRBV19 | CASSLTSSNEQFF | TGTGCCAGTAGCCTGACTAGCAGCAATGAGCAGTTCTTC
TRBJ1-6 | NA | NA | TRBV2 | CASSDQGPSSYNSPLHF | TGTGCCAGCAGTGACCAAGGCCCGAGCTCCTATAATTCACCCCTCCACTTT
TRBJ2-5 | TRBD1 | NA | TRBV3-1/TRBV3-2 | CASSRRQGLQETQYF | TGTGCCAGCAGCCGCCGACAGGGTCTCCAAGAGACCCAGTACTTC
TRBJ2-2 | TRBD1 | NA | TRBV5-1 | CASSSSQGRGTGELFF | TGCGCCAGCAGCTCTTCACAGGGGAGAGGCACCGGGGAGCTGTTTTTT
TRBJ2-7 | TRBD2 | NA | TRBV5-1 | CASSLDLGGNYEQYF | TGCGCCAGCAGCTTGGATCTGGGAGGGAACTACGAGCAGTACTTC
TRBJ1-2 | TRBD1 | NA | TRBV6-4 | CASRTRDSDDYGYTF | TGTGCCAGCAGAACCCGGGACAGCGATGACTATGGCTACACCTTC
TRBJ2-1 | TRBD2 | NA | TRBV5-1 | CASSISGGIYNEQFF | TGCGCCAGCAGCATCTCGGGGGGGATCTACAATGAGCAGTTCTTC
TRBJ1-1 | NA | NA | TRBV19 | CASTWGATSEAFF | TGTGCCAGTACCTGGGGGGCGACTAGTGAAGCTTTCTTT
TRBJ2-1 | TRBD2 | NA | TRBV24-1 | CATSSTSGRLDEQFF | TGTGCCACCAGTAGTACTAGCGGGAGGTTGGATGAGCAGTTCTTC
TRBJ2-1 | NA | NA | TRBV5-6 | CASSLGGPSSYNEQFF | TGTGCCAGCAGCTTGGGGGGGCCGAGCTCCTACAATGAGCAGTTCTTC
TRBJ1-1 | TRBD1 | NA | TRBV4-2 | CASSLPRDRGSPAFF | TGTGCCAGCAGCCTACCACGGGACAGGGGTTCGCCGGCTTTCTTT
TRBJ2-1 | NA | NA | TRBV29-1 | CSAVEGYGPNDEQFF | TGCAGCGCTGTGGAGGGCTATGGGCCCAACGATGAGCAGTTCTTC
TRBJ1-3 | NA | NA | TRBV24-1 | CATSGDGNTIYF | TGTGCCACCAGTGGCGATGGAAACACCATATATTTT
TRBJ1-1 | NA | once | TRBV10-3 | CAISEGITLNTEAFF | TGTGCCATCAGTGAGGGGATTACCCTGAACACTGAAGCTTTCTTT
TRBJ1-2 | NA | NA | TRBV28 | CASRPWPPAGNYGYTF | TGTGCCAGCAGGCCTTGGCCCCCTGCGGGAAACTATGGCTACACCTTC
TRBJ2-5 | TRBD2 | NA | TRBV7-9 | CASSPPRGGSGDRETQYF | TGTGCCAGCAGCCCACCCCGAGGTGGTAGCGGGGATCGGGAGACCCAGTACTTC
TRBJ2-5 | TRBD2 | NA | TRBV28 | CASSLAGDGETQYF | TGTGCCAGCAGTTTAGCGGGAGATGGGGAGACCCAGTACTTC
TRBJ2-5 | NA | NA | TRBV7-8 | CASSLLGRGQETQYF | TGTGCCAGCAGCTTGTTGGGGCGGGGTCAAGAGACCCAGTACTTC
TRBJ2-3 | NA | NA | TRBV18 | CASSPTIAASTDTQYF | TGTGCCAGCTCACCAACAATAGCAGCTAGCACAGATACGCAGTATTTT
TRBJ1-6 | NA | NA | TRBV18 | CASSEANNSPLHF | TGTGCCAGCTCAGAAGCTAATAATTCACCCCTCCACTTT
TRBJ1-5 | NA | few | TRBV30 | CAWRAPAAGIGQPQHF | TGTGCCTGGAGAGCACCCGCCGCGGGGATCGGGCAGCCCCAGCATTTT
TRBJ1-4 | NA | NA | TRBV7-6 | CASSLVLGEKLFF | TGTGCCAGCAGCTTAGTCTTAGGTGAAAAACTGTTTTTT
TRBJ2-7 | NA | NA | TRBV2 | CASSPWGGGTLYEQYF | TGTGCCAGCAGCCCGTGGGGTGGGGGGACGCTCTACGAGCAGTACTTC
TRBJ1-5 | NA | NA | TRBV19 | CASSIPGRQPQHF | TGTGCCAGTAGTATCCCGGGGCGTCAGCCCCAGCATTTT
TRBJ2-2 | NA | NA | TRBV18 | CASSPGLLNTGELFF | TGTGCCAGCTCGCCGGGACTCTTAAACACCGGGGAGCTGTTTTTT
TRBJ2-1 | NA | NA | TRBV24-1 | CATSDRTESSYNEQFF | TGTGCCACCAGTGATCGGACCGAGAGCTCCTACAATGAGCAGTTCTTC